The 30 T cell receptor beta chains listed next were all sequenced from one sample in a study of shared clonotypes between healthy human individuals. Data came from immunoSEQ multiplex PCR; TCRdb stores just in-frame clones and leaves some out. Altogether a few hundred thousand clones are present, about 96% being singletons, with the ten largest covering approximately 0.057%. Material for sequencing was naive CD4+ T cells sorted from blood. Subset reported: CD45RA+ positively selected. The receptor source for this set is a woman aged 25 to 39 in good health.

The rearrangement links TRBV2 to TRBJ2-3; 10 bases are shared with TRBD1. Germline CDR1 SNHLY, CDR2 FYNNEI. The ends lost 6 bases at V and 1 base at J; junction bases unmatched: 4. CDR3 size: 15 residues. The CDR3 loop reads CASSAGTGGTDTQYF. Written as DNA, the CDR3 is TGTGCCAGCAGCGCCGGGACAGGGGGCACAGATACGCAGTATTTT.

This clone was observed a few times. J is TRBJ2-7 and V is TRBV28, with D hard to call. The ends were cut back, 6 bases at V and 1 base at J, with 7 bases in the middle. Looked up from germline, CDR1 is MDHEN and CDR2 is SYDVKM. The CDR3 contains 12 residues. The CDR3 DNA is TGTGCCAGCAGGTCAACTTCCTACGAGCAGTACTTC. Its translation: CASRSTSYEQYF. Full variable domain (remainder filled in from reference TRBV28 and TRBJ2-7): DVKVTQSSRYLVKRTGEKVFLECVQDMDHENMFWYRQDPGLGLRLIYFSYDVKMKEKGDIPEGYSVSREKKERFSLILESASTNQTSMYLCASRSTSYEQYFGPGTRLTVT.

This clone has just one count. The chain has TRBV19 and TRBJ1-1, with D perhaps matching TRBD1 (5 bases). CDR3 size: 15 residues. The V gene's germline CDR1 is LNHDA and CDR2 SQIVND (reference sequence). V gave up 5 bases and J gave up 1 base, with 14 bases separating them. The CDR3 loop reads CASSPFRAGNTEAFF. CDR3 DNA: TGTGCCAGTAGTCCCTTCAGGGCGGGGAACACTGAAGCTTTCTTT.

Here the CDR3 DNA reads TGTGCCAGCAGCTTAGGGGACAATGAGCAGTTCTTC. It encodes CASSLGDNEQFF. The chain couples TRBV7-3 to TRBJ2-1, with no clear D. The CDR3 runs 12 residues. Trimming took 2 bases from V and 5 from J, leaving 4 bases between them. Germline loops: CDR1 SGHTA, CDR2 FQGTGA.

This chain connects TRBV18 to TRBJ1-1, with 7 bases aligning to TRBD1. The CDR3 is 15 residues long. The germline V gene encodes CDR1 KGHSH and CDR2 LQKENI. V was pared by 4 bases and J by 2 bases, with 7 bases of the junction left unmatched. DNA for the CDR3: TGTGCCAGCTCACTTTCGGACAGGACCAACACTGAAGCTTTCTTT. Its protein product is CASSLSDRTNTEAFF.

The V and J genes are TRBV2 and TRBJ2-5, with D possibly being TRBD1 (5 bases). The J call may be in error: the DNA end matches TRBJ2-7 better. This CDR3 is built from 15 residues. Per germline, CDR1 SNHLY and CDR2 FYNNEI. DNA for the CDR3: TGTGCCAGCAGTGCAGGTCAAGCAGGGTTGGACGAGCAGTACTTC. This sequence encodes CASSAGQAGLDEQYF.

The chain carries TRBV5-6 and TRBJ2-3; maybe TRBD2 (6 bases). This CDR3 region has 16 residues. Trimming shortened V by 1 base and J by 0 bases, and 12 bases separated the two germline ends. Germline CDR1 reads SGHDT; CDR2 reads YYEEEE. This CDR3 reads CASSLLLAASTDTQYF. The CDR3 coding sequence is TGTGCCAGCAGCTTGCTGTTAGCGGCTAGCACAGATACGCAGTATTTT.

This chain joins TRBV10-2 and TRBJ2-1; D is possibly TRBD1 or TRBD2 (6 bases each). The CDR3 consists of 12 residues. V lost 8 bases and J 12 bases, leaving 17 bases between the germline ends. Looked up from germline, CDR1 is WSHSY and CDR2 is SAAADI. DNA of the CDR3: TGCGCCAGCTCGGACAGCCCGGGAGTGCAGTTCTTC. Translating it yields CASSDSPGVQFF.

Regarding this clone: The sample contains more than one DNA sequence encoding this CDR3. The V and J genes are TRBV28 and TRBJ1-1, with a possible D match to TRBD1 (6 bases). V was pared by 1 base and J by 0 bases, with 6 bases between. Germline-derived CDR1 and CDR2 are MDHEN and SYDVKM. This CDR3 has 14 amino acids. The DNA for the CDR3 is TGTGCCAGCAGTTTATCAGGGGTGAACACTGAAGCTTTCTTT. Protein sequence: CASSLSGVNTEAFF. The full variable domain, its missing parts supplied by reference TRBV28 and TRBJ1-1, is DVKVTQSSRYLVKRTGEKVFLECVQDMDHENMFWYRQDPGLGLRLIYFSYDVKMKEKGDIPEGYSVSREKKERFSLILESASTNQTSMYLCASSLSGVNTEAFFGQGTRLTVV.

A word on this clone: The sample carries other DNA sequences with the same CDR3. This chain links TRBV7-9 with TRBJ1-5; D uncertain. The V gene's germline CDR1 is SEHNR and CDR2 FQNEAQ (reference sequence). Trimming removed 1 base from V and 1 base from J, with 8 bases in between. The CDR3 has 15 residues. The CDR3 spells CASSLGSGSNQPQHF. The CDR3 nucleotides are TGTGCCAGCAGCTTAGGTTCCGGAAGCAATCAGCCCCAGCATTTT. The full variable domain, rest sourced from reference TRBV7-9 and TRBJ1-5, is DTGVSQNPRHKITKRGQNVTFRCDPISEHNRLYWYRQTLGQGPEFLTYFQNEAQLEKSRLLSDRFSAERPKGSFSTLEIQRTEQGDSAMYLCASSLGSGSNQPQHFGDGTRLSIL.

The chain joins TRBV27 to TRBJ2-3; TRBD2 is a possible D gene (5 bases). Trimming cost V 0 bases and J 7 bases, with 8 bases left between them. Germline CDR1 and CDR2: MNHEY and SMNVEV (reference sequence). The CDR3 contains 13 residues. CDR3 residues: CASSLSNGNTQYF. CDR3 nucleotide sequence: TGTGCCAGCAGTTTATCGAACGGGAATACGCAGTATTTT.

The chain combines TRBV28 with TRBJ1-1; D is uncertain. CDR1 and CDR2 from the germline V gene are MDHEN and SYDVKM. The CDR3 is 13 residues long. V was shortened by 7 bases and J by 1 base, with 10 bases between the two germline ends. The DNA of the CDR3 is TGTGCCAGCACAAATACCCCGAACACTGAAGCTTTCTTT. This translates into CASTNTPNTEAFF. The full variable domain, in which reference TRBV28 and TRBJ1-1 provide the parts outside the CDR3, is DVKVTQSSRYLVKRTGEKVFLECVQDMDHENMFWYRQDPGLGLRLIYFSYDVKMKEKGDIPEGYSVSREKKERFSLILESASTNQTSMYLCASTNTPNTEAFFGQGTRLTVV.

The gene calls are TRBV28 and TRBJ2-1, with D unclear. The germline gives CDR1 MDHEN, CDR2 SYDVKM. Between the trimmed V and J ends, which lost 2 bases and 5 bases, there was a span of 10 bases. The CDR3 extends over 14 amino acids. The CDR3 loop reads CASSLGQWNNEQFF. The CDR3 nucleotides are TGTGCCAGCAGTTTAGGGCAGTGGAACAATGAGCAGTTCTTC.

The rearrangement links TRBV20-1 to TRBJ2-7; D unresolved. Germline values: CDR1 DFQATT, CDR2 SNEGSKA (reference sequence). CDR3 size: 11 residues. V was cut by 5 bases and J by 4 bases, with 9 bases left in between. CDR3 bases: TGCAGTGCTCCTGGGCTTTACGAGCAGTACTTC. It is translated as CSAPGLYEQYF.

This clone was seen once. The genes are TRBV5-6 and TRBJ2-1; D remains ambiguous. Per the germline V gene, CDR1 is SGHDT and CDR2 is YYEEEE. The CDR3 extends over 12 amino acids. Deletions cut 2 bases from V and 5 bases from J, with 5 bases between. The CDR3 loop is CASSLPHNEQFF. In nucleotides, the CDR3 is TGTGCCAGCAGCTTACCCCACAATGAGCAGTTCTTC.

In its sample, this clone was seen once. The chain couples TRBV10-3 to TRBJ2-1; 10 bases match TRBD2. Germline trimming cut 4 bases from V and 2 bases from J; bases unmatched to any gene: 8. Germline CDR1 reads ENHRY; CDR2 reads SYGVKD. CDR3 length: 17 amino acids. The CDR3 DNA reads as TGTGCCATCAGTGGTGGCGGGCTAGCGGGAGCCTACAATGAGCAGTTCTTC. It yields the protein CAISGGGLAGAYNEQFF.

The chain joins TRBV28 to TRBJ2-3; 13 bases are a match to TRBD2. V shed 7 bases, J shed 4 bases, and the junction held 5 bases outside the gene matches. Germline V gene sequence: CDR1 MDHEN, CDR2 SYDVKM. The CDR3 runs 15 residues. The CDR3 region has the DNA TGTGCCAGCACCCGGACTAGCGGGAGTGCAGATACGCAGTATTTT. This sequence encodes CASTRTSGSADTQYF.

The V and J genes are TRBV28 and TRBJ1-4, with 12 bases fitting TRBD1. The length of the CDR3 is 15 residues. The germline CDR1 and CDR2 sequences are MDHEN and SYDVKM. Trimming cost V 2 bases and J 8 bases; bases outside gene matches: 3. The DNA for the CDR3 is TGTGCCAGCAGTTTAGGGACAGGGGGCCGCGAAAAACTGTTTTTT. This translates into CASSLGTGGREKLFF.

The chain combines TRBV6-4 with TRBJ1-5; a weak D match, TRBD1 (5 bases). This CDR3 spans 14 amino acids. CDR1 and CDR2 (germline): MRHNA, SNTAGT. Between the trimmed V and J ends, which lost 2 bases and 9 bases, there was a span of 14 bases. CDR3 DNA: TGTGCCAGCAGTGACAGGGGTCCCCAGCGGCCCCAGCATTTT. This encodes CASSDRGPQRPQHF.

The CDR3 bases are TGTGCCAGCAGCTTAGACCCGGGAAACACTGAAGCTTTCTTT. This gives the protein CASSLDPGNTEAFF. The rearrangement uses TRBV11-3 and TRBJ1-1; no definite D call. Between the trimmed V and J ends, which lost 0 bases and 2 bases, there was a span of 7 bases. Germline V gene lookup returns CDR1 SGHNT and CDR2 YENEEA. The CDR3 loop spans 14 amino acids.

The CDR3 DNA follows: TGTGCCAGCTCACCATTCGACAGGGATGAAGCTTTCTTT. This encodes CASSPFDRDEAFF. The chain couples TRBV18 to TRBJ1-1; 7 positions match TRBD1. This CDR3 has 13 amino acids. Germline V gene data show CDR1 as KGHSH and CDR2 as LQKENI. V gave up 2 bases and J gave up 7 bases; unmatched junction bases: 4.

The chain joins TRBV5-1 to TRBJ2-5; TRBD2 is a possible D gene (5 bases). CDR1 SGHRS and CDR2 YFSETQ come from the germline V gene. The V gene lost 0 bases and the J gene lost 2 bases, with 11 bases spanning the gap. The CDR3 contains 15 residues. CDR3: CASSLASGVQETQYF. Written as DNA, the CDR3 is TGCGCCAGCAGCTTGGCCTCCGGGGTACAAGAGACCCAGTACTTC.

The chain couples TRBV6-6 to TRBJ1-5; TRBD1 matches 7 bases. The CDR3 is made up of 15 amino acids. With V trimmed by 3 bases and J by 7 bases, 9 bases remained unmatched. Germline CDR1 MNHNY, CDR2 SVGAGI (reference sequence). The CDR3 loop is CASSYRDRPTQPQHF. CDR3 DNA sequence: TGTGCCAGCAGTTATCGGGACAGACCGACCCAGCCCCAGCATTTT.

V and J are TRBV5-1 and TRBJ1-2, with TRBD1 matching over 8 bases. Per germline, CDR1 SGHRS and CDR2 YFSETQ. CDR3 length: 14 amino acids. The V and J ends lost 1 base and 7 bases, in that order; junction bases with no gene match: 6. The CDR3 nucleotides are TGCGCCAGCAGCTTGTCGACAGGGGAGACTGGCTACACCTTC. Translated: CASSLSTGETGYTF.

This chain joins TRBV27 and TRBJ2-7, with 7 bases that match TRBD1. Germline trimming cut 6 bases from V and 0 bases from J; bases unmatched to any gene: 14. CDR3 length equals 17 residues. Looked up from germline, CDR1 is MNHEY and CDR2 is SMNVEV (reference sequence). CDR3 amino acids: CASSRPGQATRSYEQYF. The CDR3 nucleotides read TGTGCCAGCAGCCGACCTGGACAGGCGACTCGCTCCTACGAGCAGTACTTC.

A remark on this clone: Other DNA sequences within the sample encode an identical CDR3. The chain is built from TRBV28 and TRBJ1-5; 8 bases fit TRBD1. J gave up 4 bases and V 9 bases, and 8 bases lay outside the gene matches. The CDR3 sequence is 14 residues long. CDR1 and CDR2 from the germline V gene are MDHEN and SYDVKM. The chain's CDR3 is CASTSGTGNQPQHF. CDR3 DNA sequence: TGTGCCAGTACCTCCGGGACAGGTAATCAGCCCCAGCATTTT.

The CDR3 loop is CASSQGQGGLGEQYF. The CDR3 DNA reads TGTGCCAGCAGTCAAGGACAGGGAGGCTTGGGGGAGCAGTACTTC. The chain joins TRBV11-2 to TRBJ2-7, with 8 positions matching TRBD1. The CDR3 runs 15 residues. From germline, CDR1 is SGHAT and CDR2 FQNNGV. J lost 7 bases, V lost 6 bases, and 14 bases had no gene match.

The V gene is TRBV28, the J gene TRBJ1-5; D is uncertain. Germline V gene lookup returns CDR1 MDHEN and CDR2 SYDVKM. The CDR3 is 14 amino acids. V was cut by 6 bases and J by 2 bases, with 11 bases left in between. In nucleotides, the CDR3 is TGTGCCAGCAGCCTAAAGGGTGGCAATCAGCCCCAGCATTTT. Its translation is CASSLKGGNQPQHF.

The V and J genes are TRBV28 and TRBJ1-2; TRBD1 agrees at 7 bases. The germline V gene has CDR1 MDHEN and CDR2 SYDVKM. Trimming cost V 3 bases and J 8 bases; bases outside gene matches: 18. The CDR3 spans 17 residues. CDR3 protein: CASSFYRTGASLEGYTF. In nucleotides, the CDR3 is TGTGCCAGCAGTTTTTACAGGACAGGTGCGTCTTTGGAGGGCTACACCTTC.

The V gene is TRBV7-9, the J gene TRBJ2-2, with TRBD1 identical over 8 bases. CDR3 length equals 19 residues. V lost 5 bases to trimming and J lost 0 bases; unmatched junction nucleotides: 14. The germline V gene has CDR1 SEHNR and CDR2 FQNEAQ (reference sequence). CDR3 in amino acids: CASSPSRGQGGTNTGELFF. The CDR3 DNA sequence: TGTGCCAGCAGCCCTTCTCGCGGACAGGGCGGAACGAACACCGGGGAGCTGTTTTTT.